This passage covers 25 T cell receptor beta chains from one sample sequenced in a study of T cells in Graves' hyperthyroidism and ophthalmopathy. Researchers amplified the TCR beta CDR3 regions from RNA transcripts. The HTBI set primed first-round TCR CDR3 RT-PCR. TCRdb recomputed calls from the multiplex PCR reads with MiXCR, one row per CDR3 protein. The repertoire has approximately 100,000 distinct CDR3 sequences, 45% to 50% of them found once; the top ten carry 26%. Source material: blood. The receptors originated from a man aged 40-49 years with Graves' hyperthyroidism.

This clonotype was counted many times. The chain joins TRBV4-3 to TRBJ2-1, with D perhaps TRBD1 or TRBD2 (5 bases each). The CDR3 has 16 residues. Germline assignment: CDR1 LGHNA and CDR2 YSLEER. Trimming shortened V by 0 bases and J by 5 bases, and 14 bases separated the two germline ends. As DNA, the CDR3 is TGCGCCAGCAGCCAAGAAGAGGGAACGGGACACAATGAGCAGTTCTTC. Protein: CASSQEEGTGHNEQFF.

The rearrangement joins TRBV7-4 to TRBJ2-3, with 11 nucleotides matching TRBD1. The CDR3 contains 14 residues. Germline CDR1 is SGHVT and CDR2 is SQSDAQ. The J segment lost 6 bases and the V segment lost 8 bases, leaving 7 bases of the junction unmatched. The CDR3, as DNA: TGTGCCAGCTCCGGACAGGGGGCGGAGGATACGCAGTATTTT. Its protein product is CASSGQGAEDTQYF.

This clonotype was seen many times. The rearrangement joins TRBV7-2 to TRBJ2-7; a weak D match, TRBD1 (6 bases). The CDR3 covers 15 residues. The germline CDR1 and CDR2 sequences are SGHTA and FQGNSA. Trimming left V 7 bases short and J 4 bases short, with 20 bases between. CDR3 amino acids: CASTFSPQGLYEQYF. Here the CDR3 DNA reads TGTGCCAGCACTTTCTCGCCGCAGGGGTTGTACGAGCAGTACTTC.

This clonotype came up many times. The chain recombines TRBV20-1 with TRBJ1-2, with D uncertain. With 0 bases removed from V and 0 bases from J, the gap between germline ends came to 5 bases. The CDR3 totals 13 residues. Germline CDR1 and CDR2: DFQATT and SNEGSKA (reference sequence). CDR3 nucleotides: TGCAGTGCTAGAGAGGCACCTAACTATGGCTACACCTTC. Its protein is CSAREAPNYGYTF.

As concerns this clonotype: The conserved phenylalanine or tryptophan normally closing the CDR3 is absent here, so this likely arose from a read error. The genes are TRBV15 and TRBJ1-4; D unresolved. The CDR3 contains 13 residues. The germline gives CDR1 LNHNV, CDR2 YYDKDF (reference sequence). The CDR3 sequence is CTTSRVPSGELFS. The CDR3 nucleotides are TGTACCACCAGCAGAGTCCCCTCTGGAGAACTGTTTTCT.

This clonotype was observed a few times. In DNA form, the CDR3 reads TGTGCCAGCTCCGGGACAGGGTCCTACGAGCAGTACTTC. It yields the protein CASSGTGSYEQYF. The chain recombines TRBV25-1 with TRBJ2-7, with 9 nucleotides matching TRBD1. Germline CDR1 is MGHDK and CDR2 is SYGVNS. J was trimmed by 1 base and V by 8 bases; bases with no gene match: 3. The CDR3 contains 13 residues.

This chain connects TRBV5-1 to TRBJ2-6, with TRBD2 as a possible D gene (6 bases). Germline V gene lookup returns CDR1 SGHRS and CDR2 YFSETQ. This CDR3 contains 14 residues. Trimming left V 2 bases short and J 11 bases short, with 14 bases between. The CDR3 coding sequence is TGCGCCAGCAGCTTTTTTAGCGGCGCCTACGTCCTGACTTTC. It is translated as CASSFFSGAYVLTF.

Ten or more counts support this clonotype. The rearrangement uses TRBV14 and TRBJ1-2; D gene ambiguous. The CDR3 is made up of 13 amino acids. CDR1 is SGHDN and CDR2 is FVKESK in the germline V gene. With 3 bases removed from V and 5 bases from J, the gap between germline ends came to 10 bases. The CDR3 coding sequence is TGTGCCAGCAGCCAGACTGAGGGATATGGCTACACCTTC. Its translation: CASSQTEGYGYTF.

This clonotype was observed at least ten times. V is TRBV20-1 and J is TRBJ1-4, with 9 bases identical to TRBD1. Germline CDR1 is DFQATT and CDR2 is SNEGSKA (reference sequence). This CDR3 spans 13 amino acids. V shed 4 bases and J 7 bases; nucleotides not matched to a gene: 4. CDR3 sequence: CSATTGGIEKLFF. The DNA of the CDR3 is TGCAGTGCTACGACAGGGGGAATTGAAAAACTGTTTTTT.

The V gene is TRBV5-6, the J gene TRBJ2-7; tentative D call: TRBD2 (6 bases). Germline V gives CDR1 SGHDT, CDR2 YYEEEE. Trimming pared 0 bases from V and 7 bases from J, leaving 20 bases between. This CDR3 spans 16 amino acids. The CDR3 loop reads CASSLAGSLAMGEQYF. CDR3 DNA sequence: TGTGCCAGCAGCTTGGCGGGTTCACTAGCCATGGGGGAGCAGTACTTC.

This clonotype was found many times. The rearrangement links TRBV6-6 to TRBJ1-5; D remains ambiguous. Trimming left V 5 bases short and J 4 bases short, with 9 bases between. The CDR3 loop spans 13 amino acids. Looked up from germline, CDR1 is MNHNY and CDR2 is SVGAGI (reference sequence). CDR3 coding DNA: TGTGCCAGCAGTCCTGGACGGAATCAGCCCCAGCATTTT. Translation: CASSPGRNQPQHF.

The CDR3 DNA follows: TGTGCCATCAGTGACGCGTTGCAGGGACTGTCCTACGAGCAGTACGTC. As protein: CAISDALQGLSYEQYV. The chain couples TRBV6-6 to TRBJ2-7; possible D gene TRBD2, 6 bases. Germline lookup yields CDR1 MNHNY and CDR2 SVGAGI (reference sequence). The CDR3 contains 16 residues.

In this sample, this clonotype turned up many times. This chain uses TRBV29-1 with TRBJ2-7; 10 bases fit TRBD1. The CDR3 is 13 residues long. With V trimmed by 7 bases and J by 5 bases, 8 bases remained unmatched. Germline V gives CDR1 SQVTM, CDR2 ANQGSEA. The DNA for the CDR3 is TGCAGCGCAGCAGGGGACAGGGGAGACGAGCAGTACTTC. Protein product: CSAAGDRGDEQYF.

Note on this clonotype: No conserved phenylalanine or tryptophan ends this CDR3, so it is likely a read error. It is unclear where the CDR3 begins or ends on the DNA, so no DNA is shown, and the CDR3 is as TCRdb lists it. J is TRBJ1-5 and V is TRBV9; TRBD1 is taken as the D call from the table, unchecked against the DNA. Germline CDR1 reads SGDLS; CDR2 reads YYNGEE. The CDR3 is 8 amino acids long, termini counted. CDR3 amino acids: CASRGSWD.

In this sample, this clonotype turned up many times. The chain recombines TRBV7-9 with TRBJ2-2; 8 bases fit TRBD1. The J segment lost 5 bases and the V segment lost 1 base, leaving 6 bases of the junction unmatched. CDR1 SEHNR and CDR2 FQNEAQ come from the germline V gene (reference sequence). This CDR3 has 16 residues. The CDR3 protein is CASSLETGEVTGELFF. In nucleotides, the CDR3 is TGTGCCAGCAGCTTAGAGACAGGGGAGGTAACCGGGGAGCTGTTTTTT.

This clonotype was seen many times. The chain has TRBV24-1 and TRBJ1-1; 8 bases map to TRBD1. The V segment lost 5 bases and the J segment 5 bases; nucleotides outside the gene matches: 6. Germline V gene data show CDR1 as KGHDR and CDR2 as SFDVKD. This CDR3 region has 14 residues. The CDR3 DNA follows: TGTGCCACCAGTGGGAAACAGGGGGGGACTGAAGCTTTCTTT. Protein product: CATSGKQGGTEAFF.

On this clonotype itself: A read error may be the cause here, since a much bigger clone is one base away. This chain links TRBV6-1 with TRBJ1-1; D is unresolved. This CDR3 has 13 amino acids. CDR1 is MNHNS, CDR2 SASEGT, per germline. Written as DNA, the CDR3 is TGTGCCAGCAGTTACAACCCCGAGGCTGAAGCTTCCTTT. It translates to CASSYNPEAEASF.

The chain is built from TRBV20-1 and TRBJ2-5; 12 nucleotides agree with TRBD2. This CDR3 spans 14 amino acids. Germline-derived CDR1 and CDR2 are DFQATT and SNEGSKA (reference sequence). The trim removed 5 bases at V and 0 bases at J, leaving 1 base unmatched. CDR3 DNA sequence: TGCAGTGCTGGGACTAGCGGGTACCAAGAGACCCAGTACTTC. Translated, it gives CSAGTSGYQETQYF.

This clonotype came up many times. The chain joins TRBV11-2 to TRBJ1-2; a possible D gene is TRBD1 (6 bases). V dropped 3 bases and J dropped 8 bases, with 16 bases sitting between them. The CDR3 length is 14 residues. CDR1 and CDR2 (germline): SGHAT, FQNNGV. CDR3 region: CASSFGGRGDGYTF. Here the CDR3 DNA reads TGTGCCAGCAGCTTCGGGGGCCGGGGGGACGGCTACACCTTC.

J is TRBJ2-7 and V is TRBV20-1; TRBD2 matches at 11 bases. Unmatched junction bases numbered 9, after V lost 3 bases and J lost 2 bases. This CDR3 region has 16 residues. Germline values: CDR1 DFQATT, CDR2 SNEGSKA (reference sequence). CDR3 in amino acids: CSARGDSGRDTYEQYF. In DNA, the CDR3 is TGCAGTGCTAGGGGGGATAGCGGGAGGGATACCTACGAGCAGTACTTC.

This clonotype was observed many times. This chain links TRBV11-2 with TRBJ2-3, with 13 bases identical to TRBD2. J gave up 3 bases and V 5 bases, and 5 bases lay outside the gene matches. The CDR3 covers 16 residues. The germline gives CDR1 SGHAT, CDR2 FQNNGV. The CDR3 DNA is TGTGCCAGCAGCACGACTAGCGGGGGGCGGACAGATACGCAGTATTTT. Its protein product is CASSTTSGGRTDTQYF.

At least ten counts were recorded for this clonotype. The J gene is TRBJ1-1, the V gene TRBV2; 11 bases fit TRBD1. The CDR3 totals 14 residues. V lost 6 bases and J lost 3; bases outside the gene matches: 3. The germline V gene has CDR1 SNHLY and CDR2 FYNNEI. This chain's CDR3 is CASRGQGGDTEAFF. CDR3 nucleotide sequence: TGTGCCAGCAGGGGACAGGGGGGGGACACTGAAGCTTTCTTT.

The V call is TRBV5-4, the J call TRBJ1-2; D is ambiguous. In germline, CDR1 is SGHNT, CDR2 YYREEE (reference sequence). Trimming took 4 bases from V and 3 from J, leaving 19 bases between them. This CDR3 is 16 amino acids long. The CDR3 reads CASSPAAVITYYGYTF. CDR3 sequence (DNA): TGTGCCAGCAGCCCGGCGGCGGTAATCACTTACTATGGCTACACCTTC.

The chain links TRBV15 to TRBJ2-1, with 7 bases identical to TRBD2. Germline V lookup: CDR1 LNHNV, CDR2 YYDKDF (reference sequence). The V segment lost 3 bases and the J segment 2 bases; nucleotides outside the gene matches: 16. The CDR3 sequence is 19 residues long. The CDR3 DNA is TGTGCCACCAGCAGCGCCGATCCCTACCTAACTAGCGCCTACAATGAGCAGTTCTTC. It translates to CATSSADPYLTSAYNEQFF.

A word on this clonotype: At one of its ends the junction is not consistent with the germline gene, which may arise from a read error. This sequence joins TRBV5-4 and TRBJ2-5, with D possibly being TRBD1 (6 bases). The CDR3 sequence is 13 residues long. Germline V gene sequence: CDR1 SGHNT, CDR2 YYREEE (reference sequence). CDR3 residues: CVSREQGRETQYF. The CDR3 nucleotides read TGTGTCAGCAGAGAACAGGGTAGGGAGACCCAGTACTTC.